Each of the 23 T cell receptor beta chains below was sequenced from the same sample in a study of long-term antiretroviral therapy in people with HIV. Survey level was the resolution at which the v3.0 immunoSEQ assay ran. The protocol was immunoSEQ multiplex PCR, while the TCRdb copy is restricted to in-frame clones and leaves out a portion. The sample includes 30,000 to 40,000 clones, roughly 80% seen only once; the top ten take roughly 7.9%. This material consisted of unsorted PBMCs, taken 0.4 years before starting antiretroviral therapy. These TCRs come from a man younger than 35 with HIV.

CDR3 DNA: TGCAGCGTCGGGGGAGGGAGCACAGATACGCAGTATTTT. Its translation is CSVGGGSTDTQYF. The J gene is TRBJ2-3, the V gene TRBV29-1, with 7 bases that match TRBD2. The V and J ends lost 6 bases and 0 bases, in that order; junction bases with no gene match: 3. CDR1 is SQVTM, CDR2 ANQGSEA, per germline. The CDR3 consists of 13 residues.

V and J are TRBV9 and TRBJ1-2; 10 bases align to TRBD1. The CDR3 totals 15 residues. The germline V gene encodes CDR1 SGDLS and CDR2 YYNGEE. The trim removed 3 bases at V and 7 bases at J, leaving 9 bases unmatched. The CDR3 DNA follows: TGTGCCAGCAGCGGCTCCGGGACAGGGGAGGTTGGCTACACCTTC. Amino acids: CASSGSGTGEVGYTF. The entire variable domain, with the rest obtained from reference TRBV9 and TRBJ1-2, is as follows: DSGVTQTPKHLITATGQRVTLRCSPRSGDLSVYWYQQSLDQGLQFLIQYYNGEERAKGNILERFSAQQFPDLHSELNLSSLELGDSALYFCASSGSGTGEVGYTFGSGTRLTVV.

The rearrangement joins TRBV7-8 to TRBJ1-1; D may be TRBD1 (5 bases). CDR1 and CDR2 from the germline V gene are SGHVS and FQNEAQ. Trimming stripped 2 bases from V and 4 bases from J, with 11 bases between. This CDR3 is 14 amino acids long. In nucleotides, the CDR3 is TGTGCCAGCAGCTTACAGGGTGGGAGCACTGAAGCTTTCTTT. Its protein product is CASSLQGGSTEAFF.

This chain uses TRBV4-2 with TRBJ2-2; no clear D. This CDR3 contains 14 residues. The germline CDR1 and CDR2 sequences are LGHNA and YNFKEQ. Trimming removed 4 bases at V and 4 bases at J, with 10 bases between. CDR3 loop: CASSLQRFTGELFF. CDR3 DNA: TGTGCCAGCAGCCTCCAAAGATTCACCGGGGAGCTGTTTTTT.

V and J are TRBV29-1 and TRBJ2-5, with D unclear. Germline CDR1 and CDR2: SQVTM and ANQGSEA. V lost 0 bases and J lost 4, with 18 bases in between. This CDR3 has 16 residues. Here the CDR3 reads CSVEDLRPAVGETQYF. CDR3 nucleotide sequence: TGCAGCGTTGAAGATCTTAGACCCGCGGTTGGAGAGACCCAGTACTTC.

This chain uses TRBV2 with TRBJ1-1; 11 bases line up with TRBD1. CDR3 length: 13 amino acids. The V segment lost 7 bases and the J segment 8 bases; nucleotides outside the gene matches: 6. Germline lookup yields CDR1 SNHLY and CDR2 FYNNEI. The CDR3 sequence is CASTRTGGLEAFF. In DNA, the CDR3 is TGTGCCAGCACCCGGACAGGGGGCCTGGAAGCTTTCTTT.

This clone was seen a few times. This chain links TRBV6-1 with TRBJ2-2, with D perhaps assigned TRBD1 or TRBD2 (5 bases each). The CDR3 runs to 14 residues. Germline lookup yields CDR1 MNHNS and CDR2 SASEGT. Between the trimmed V and J ends, which lost 6 bases and 3 bases, there was a span of 11 bases. CDR3: CASSTGTDTGELFF. In DNA, the CDR3 is TGTGCCAGCAGCACCGGGACGGACACCGGGGAGCTGTTTTTT.

The genes are TRBV13 and TRBJ1-1; D uncertain. The CDR3 runs to 13 residues. Trimming stripped 0 bases from V and 5 bases from J, with 7 bases between. The V gene's germline CDR1 is PRHDT and CDR2 FYEKMQ (reference sequence). CDR3 in amino acids: CASSLGRGTEAFF. The CDR3 DNA is TGTGCCAGCAGCTTAGGGCGGGGAACTGAAGCTTTCTTT. Full variable domain (missing parts from reference TRBV13 and TRBJ1-1): AAGVIQSPRHLIKEKRETATLKCYPIPRHDTVYWYQQGPGQDPQFLISFYEKMQSDKGSIPDRFSAQQFSDYHSELNMSSLELGDSALYFCASSLGRGTEAFFGQGTRLTVV.

The rearrangement joins TRBV12-5 to TRBJ2-5; D is unresolved. Germline assignment: CDR1 LGHNT and CDR2 FRNRAP. V lost 4 bases, J lost 3 bases, and 6 bases lay in between. CDR3 size: 12 residues. The CDR3 spells CASGYVEETQYF. CDR3 bases: TGTGCTAGTGGTTATGTAGAAGAGACCCAGTACTTC.

The table lists this clone with a count of one. The V and J genes are TRBV14 and TRBJ2-3, with 7 bases fitting TRBD2. Germline V CDR1 and CDR2: SGHDN, FVKESK. The CDR3 sequence is 15 residues long. The V segment lost 2 bases and the J segment 0 bases; nucleotides outside the gene matches: 2. The CDR3 sequence: CASSQTGGSTDTQYF. For the CDR3, the DNA is TGTGCCAGCAGCCAAACGGGAGGCAGCACAGATACGCAGTATTTT.

This chain links TRBV29-1 with TRBJ1-1, with D maybe TRBD1 (5 bases). The CDR3 sequence is 14 residues long. V lost 3 bases and J 2 bases, leaving 13 bases between the germline ends. Germline V gene data show CDR1 as SQVTM and CDR2 as ANQGSEA. The CDR3 region has the DNA TGCAGCGTTGAGGGTCGACAGAGCAACACTGAAGCTTTCTTT. It is translated as CSVEGRQSNTEAFF. Supplemented by reference TRBV29-1 and TRBJ1-1, the full variable domain reads SAVISQKPSRDICQRGTSLTIQCQVDSQVTMMFWYRQQPGQSLTLIATANQGSEATYESGFVIDKFPISRPNLTFSTLTVSNMSPEDSSIYLCSVEGRQSNTEAFFGQGTRLTVV.

The chain joins TRBV6-5 to TRBJ2-2, with D hard to call. The CDR3 has 15 amino acids. Germline loops: CDR1 MNHEY, CDR2 SVGAGI. Between the trimmed V and J ends, which lost 0 bases and 0 bases, there was a span of 5 bases. The CDR3 loop reads CASSYSQSNTGELFF. The CDR3 DNA follows: TGTGCCAGCAGTTACTCCCAATCGAACACCGGGGAGCTGTTTTTT.

This clone was seen only a few times. The gene calls are TRBV19 and TRBJ2-7; D uncertain. The ends were cut back, 4 bases at V and 4 bases at J, with 17 bases in the middle. Per the germline V gene, CDR1 is LNHDA and CDR2 is SQIVND (reference sequence). The CDR3 loop spans 15 amino acids. The CDR3 region has the DNA TGTGCCAGTAGTACGCCGGCCGGGTTTAGGTACGAGCAGTACTTC. Its translation: CASSTPAGFRYEQYF.

The DNA of the CDR3 is TGCGCCAGCAGTCCCCAGGGGGCCAGAGGGGCCAAAAACATTCAGTACTTC. Amino acids: CASSPQGARGAKNIQYF. The rearrangement links TRBV5-1 to TRBJ2-4; TRBD1 matches 8 bases. The junction had 11 bases not matched to a gene; V was cut back by 5 bases and J by 1 base. The V gene's germline CDR1 is SGHRS and CDR2 YFSETQ. This CDR3 is 17 amino acids long.

This chain uses TRBV2 with TRBJ2-1; weak D call: TRBD2 (5 bases). Germline assignment: CDR1 SNHLY and CDR2 FYNNEI. This CDR3 comprises 13 residues. V lost 5 bases to trimming and J lost 4 bases, with 9 bases between them. CDR3 loop: CASSPRLYNEQFF. The DNA of the CDR3 is TGTGCCAGCAGTCCAAGACTATACAATGAGCAGTTCTTC.

The CDR3 region has the DNA TGTGCCAGCAGTTTAAGGTCAGGGTACGAGCAGTACTTC. Amino acids: CASSLRSGYEQYF. The chain carries TRBV28 and TRBJ2-7, with D tentatively TRBD1 (5 bases). Per germline, CDR1 MDHEN and CDR2 SYDVKM. Trimming pared 2 bases from V and 4 bases from J, leaving 9 bases between. This CDR3 spans 13 amino acids.

Only one count was recorded for this clone. This chain joins TRBV15 and TRBJ2-7, with D uncertain. CDR3 size: 14 residues. Deletions cut 1 base from V and 4 bases from J, with 11 bases between. Germline CDR1 reads LNHNV; CDR2 reads YYDKDF (reference sequence). CDR3 protein: CATSRGVGNYEQYF. The CDR3 nucleotides are TGTGCCACCAGCAGAGGGGTGGGAAATTACGAGCAGTACTTC.

This chain connects TRBV5-6 to TRBJ1-2; perhaps TRBD1 as D (6 bases). V lost 0 bases to trimming and J lost 8 bases, with 11 bases between them. Germline CDR1 is SGHDT and CDR2 is YYEEEE. CDR3 length: 13 amino acids. CDR3 nucleotides: TGTGCCAGCAGCTTGGCCGGGACATGGGGCTACACCTTC. It codes for CASSLAGTWGYTF.

The V gene is TRBV6-5, the J gene TRBJ1-2; D is perhaps TRBD1 (6 bases). V lost 7 bases, J lost 7 bases, and 16 bases lay in between. CDR1 is MNHEY, CDR2 SVGAGI, per germline. There are 13 residues in the CDR3. CDR3 protein: CASTLGGRSGYTF. The DNA of the CDR3 is TGTGCCAGCACCCTCGGGGGGCGCAGTGGCTACACCTTC.

For this clone: Additional DNA sequences in this sample encode the identical CDR3. The chain is built from TRBV7-2 and TRBJ1-1, with no clear D. This CDR3 region has 14 residues. Germline V gene lookup returns CDR1 SGHTA and CDR2 FQGNSA. V lost 0 bases to trimming and J lost 5 bases, with 10 bases between them. The DNA of the CDR3 is TGTGCCAGCAGCTTAGCGCTGGGGAGGACTGAAGCTTTCTTT. As protein: CASSLALGRTEAFF. The entire variable domain, with the rest obtained from reference TRBV7-2 and TRBJ1-1, is as follows: GAGVSQSPSNKVTEKGKDVELRCDPISGHTALYWYRQSLGQGLEFLIYFQGNSAPDKSGLPSDRFSAERTGGSVSTLTIQRTQQEDSAVYLCASSLALGRTEAFFGQGTRLTVV.

This rearrangement joins TRBV9 to TRBJ2-1; TRBD2 agrees at 15 bases. V was clipped by 1 base and J by 7 bases; unmatched bases: 6. The CDR3 is made up of 17 amino acids. Per the germline V gene, CDR1 is SGDLS and CDR2 is YYNGEE. The CDR3: CASSVRTSGRAWNEQFF. CDR3 DNA: TGTGCCAGCAGCGTAAGGACTAGCGGGAGGGCCTGGAATGAGCAGTTCTTC.

This clone came up once. The chain recombines TRBV18 with TRBJ1-5; 10 positions match TRBD1. In germline, CDR1 is KGHSH, CDR2 LQKENI. The ends lost 6 bases at V and 0 bases at J; junction bases unmatched: 8. This CDR3 is built from 17 residues. The CDR3 is CASSSGTGVGSNQPQHF. The DNA of the CDR3 is TGTGCCAGCTCGTCGGGGACAGGGGTTGGTAGCAATCAGCCCCAGCATTTT.

V gene TRBV5-1 combines with J gene TRBJ2-7; 8 bases are shared with TRBD2. The CDR3 totals 16 residues. Germline CDR1 is SGHRS and CDR2 is YFSETQ. The ends lost 4 bases at V and 1 base at J; junction bases unmatched: 10. The DNA for the CDR3 is TGCGCCAGCAGCGGGAACGGGAGGGACGGGTCCTACGAGCAGTACTTC. It is translated as CASSGNGRDGSYEQYF.